One T cell receptor beta chain is described in this entry. V trimming: 3 bases; J trimming: 4 bases; junction bases outside the gene matches: 5. This CDR3 has 14 amino acids. The germline V gene has CDR1 SGHAT and CDR2 FQNNGV. This sample is part of a study of cytomegalovirus exposure and HLA in healthy donors. Vbeta (60) and Jbeta (13) primers were used in the PCR. Study processing details: Later work found tens of millions of unique TCR beta chains, with about 10 million shared. Here immunoSEQ multiplex PCR was the method, and the copy in TCRdb shows in-frame clones only, minus some. The D gene and trimming were derived from the DNA, and the V and J assignments and clone size from that table. Here the sample spans over 120,000 clones, about 80% being singletons.

The chain employs TRBV11-2 and TRBJ2-7; 8 bases agree with TRBD1. The source material was PBMCs. This sequence originates from a woman aged 55-70 years in good health and CMV-seropositive. The CDR3 region has the DNA TGTGCCAGCAGCTTCGAGACAGGGGCGTACGAGCAGTACTTC. Protein product: CASSFETGAYEQYF. The full variable domain, in which reference TRBV11-2 and TRBJ2-7 provide the parts outside the CDR3, is EAGVAQSPRYKIIEKRQSVAFWCNPISGHATLYWYQQILGQGPKLLIQFQNNGVVDDSQLPKDRFSAERLKGVDSTLKIQPAKLEDSAVYLCASSFETGAYEQYFGPGTRLTVT.